This TCR beta chain was captured by sequencing in a study of ipilimumab plus nivolumab after autologous stem cell transplantation. Study at large: Patients received a median of about 5 ipilimumab and about 8 nivolumab doses. Myeloma patients were high-risk transplant-naive or relapsed within 3 years of first autologous transplant.

Measured with immunoSEQ multiplex PCR; TCRdb has only the in-frame clones, and not every one. The top ten clones hold approximately 0.88% of a sample with roughly 45,000 clones, about 88% of them seen once. Germline V lookup: CDR1 SNHLY, CDR2 FYNNEI. V gave up 0 bases and J gave up 5 bases, with 4 bases separating them. This CDR3 is 12 amino acids long. Dosing: nivolumab 3 mg/kg IV, weeks 1, 4, 7, 10, then every two weeks to week 26. With regard to this clone: The antigen is not known.

Findings and limits, study-wide: The authors say TCR, Treg and microbiome findings warrant further study.

Sample: PBMCs, taken in a trial of ipilimumab plus nivolumab as post-transplant consolidation. The source of this sequence is a male donor with multiple myeloma. The gene calls are TRBV2 and TRBJ2-5; D call uncertain. The CDR3 coding sequence is TGTGCCAGCAGTGAAGCGAGGGAGACCCAGTACTTC. Translation: CASSEARETQYF.